This paragraph reports one TCR beta chain. Its target is not known. A multiplex PCR was run with 60 Vbeta primers and 13 Jbeta primers. TCRdb's table, derived via immunoSEQ multiplex PCR, lists solely in-frame clones and lacks some. The sample has 200,000 to 250,000 clones; about 85% are singletons. V trimming: 3 bases; J trimming: 4 bases; junction bases outside the gene matches: 4. The length of the CDR3 is 15 residues. CDR1 and CDR2 from the germline V gene are MDHEN and SYDVKM. This specimen belongs to a study of cytomegalovirus exposure and HLA in healthy donors. In the study overall: Most genotyped donors, around four fifths of more than 300, had Caucasian-associated genetic ancestry.

Study-wide points: Apart from CMV serostatus, no immune exposure information was available. After further analysis at a later stage, 16,951 TCR beta sequences were associated with HLA alleles at 0.05 false discovery rate.

The rearrangement uses TRBV28 and TRBJ1-5, with 9 nucleotides matching TRBD1. The source is a human donor in good health. The material sequenced was PBMCs. Written as DNA, the CDR3 is TGTGCCAGCAGTTTCAGGGACAGGGAGAATCAGCCCCAGCATTTT. This encodes CASSFRDRENQPQHF.